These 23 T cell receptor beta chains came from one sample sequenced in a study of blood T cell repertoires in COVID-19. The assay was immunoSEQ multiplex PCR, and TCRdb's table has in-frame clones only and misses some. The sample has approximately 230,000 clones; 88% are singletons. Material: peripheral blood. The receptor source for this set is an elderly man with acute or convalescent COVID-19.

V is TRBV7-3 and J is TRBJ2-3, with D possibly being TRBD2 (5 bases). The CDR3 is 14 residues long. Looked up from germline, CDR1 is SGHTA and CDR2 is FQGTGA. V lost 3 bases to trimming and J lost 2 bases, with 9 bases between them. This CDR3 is CASSLGRNTDTQYF. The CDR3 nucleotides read TGTGCCAGCAGCTTGGGGAGAAACACAGATACGCAGTATTTT.

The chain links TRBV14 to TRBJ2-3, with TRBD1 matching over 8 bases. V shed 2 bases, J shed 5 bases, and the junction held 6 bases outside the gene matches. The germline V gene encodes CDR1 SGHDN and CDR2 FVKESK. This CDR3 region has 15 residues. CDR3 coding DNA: TGTGCCAGCAGCCAAAGAGGACAGGGCCAAGATACGCAGTATTTT. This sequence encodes CASSQRGQGQDTQYF.

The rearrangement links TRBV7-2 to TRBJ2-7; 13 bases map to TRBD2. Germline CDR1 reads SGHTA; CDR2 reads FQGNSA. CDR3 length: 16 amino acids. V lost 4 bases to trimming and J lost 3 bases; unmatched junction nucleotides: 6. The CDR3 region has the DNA TGTGCCAGCAGCTCCCGGACTAGCGGGAGCTACTACGAGCAGTACTTC. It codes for CASSSRTSGSYYEQYF. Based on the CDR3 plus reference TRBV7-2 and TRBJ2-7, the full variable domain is GAGVSQSPSNKVTEKGKDVELRCDPISGHTALYWYRQSLGQGLEFLIYFQGNSAPDKSGLPSDRFSAERTGGSVSTLTIQRTQQEDSAVYLCASSSRTSGSYYEQYFGPGTRLTVT.

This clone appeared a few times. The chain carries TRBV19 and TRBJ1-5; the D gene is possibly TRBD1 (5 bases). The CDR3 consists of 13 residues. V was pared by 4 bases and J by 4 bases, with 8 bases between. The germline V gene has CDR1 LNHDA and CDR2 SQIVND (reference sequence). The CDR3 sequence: CASSTQGNQPQHF. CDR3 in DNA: TGTGCCAGTAGTACGCAGGGAAATCAGCCCCAGCATTTT.

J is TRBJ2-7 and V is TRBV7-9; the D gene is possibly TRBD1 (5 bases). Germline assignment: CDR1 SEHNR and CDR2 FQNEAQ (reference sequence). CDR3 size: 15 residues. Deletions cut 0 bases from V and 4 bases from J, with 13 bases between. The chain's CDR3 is CASSLASGKGYEQYF. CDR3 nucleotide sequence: TGTGCCAGCAGCTTAGCTTCGGGTAAGGGGTACGAGCAGTACTTC.

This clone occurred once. In DNA form, the CDR3 reads TGTGCCAGCTCACCCGATGTAGGGGGCAAGAATGAGCAGTTCTTC. Translating it yields CASSPDVGGKNEQFF. The gene calls are TRBV18 and TRBJ2-1; 7 nucleotides align to TRBD1. The germline gives CDR1 KGHSH, CDR2 LQKENI. V lost 3 bases and J lost 7; bases outside the gene matches: 9. The CDR3 has 15 residues.

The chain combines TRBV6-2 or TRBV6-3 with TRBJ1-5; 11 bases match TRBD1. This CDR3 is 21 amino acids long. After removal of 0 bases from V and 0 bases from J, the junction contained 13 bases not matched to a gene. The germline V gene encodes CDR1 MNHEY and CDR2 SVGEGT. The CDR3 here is CASSYSPGQGAIVYSNQPQHF. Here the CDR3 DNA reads TGTGCCAGCAGTTACTCGCCCGGACAGGGGGCTATAGTCTATAGCAATCAGCCCCAGCATTTT.

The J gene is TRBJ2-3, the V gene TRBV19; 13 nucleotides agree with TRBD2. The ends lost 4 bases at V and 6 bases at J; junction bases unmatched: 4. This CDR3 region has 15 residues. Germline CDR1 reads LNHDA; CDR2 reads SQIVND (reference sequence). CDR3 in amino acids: CASSRTSGGADTQYF. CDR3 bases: TGTGCCAGTAGTAGAACTAGCGGGGGGGCGGATACGCAGTATTTT.

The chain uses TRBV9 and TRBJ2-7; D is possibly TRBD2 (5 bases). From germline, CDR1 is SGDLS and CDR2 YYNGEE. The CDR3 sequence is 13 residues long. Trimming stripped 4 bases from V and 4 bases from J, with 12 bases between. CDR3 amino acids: CASSSLARYEQYF. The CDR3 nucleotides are TGTGCCAGCAGCAGTCTAGCACGGTACGAGCAGTACTTC.

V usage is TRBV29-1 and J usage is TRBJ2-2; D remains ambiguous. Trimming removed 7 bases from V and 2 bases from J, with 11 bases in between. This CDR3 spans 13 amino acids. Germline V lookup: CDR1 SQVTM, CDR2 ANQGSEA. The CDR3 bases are TGCAGCGGCACGGAGACTAACACCGGGGAGCTGTTTTTT. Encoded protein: CSGTETNTGELFF.

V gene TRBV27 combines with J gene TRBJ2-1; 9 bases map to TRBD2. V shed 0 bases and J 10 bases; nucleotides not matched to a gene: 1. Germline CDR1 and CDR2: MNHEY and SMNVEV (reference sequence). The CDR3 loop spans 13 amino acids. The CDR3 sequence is CASSLSSGREQFF. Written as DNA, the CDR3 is TGTGCCAGCAGTTTATCGAGCGGGAGGGAGCAGTTCTTC.

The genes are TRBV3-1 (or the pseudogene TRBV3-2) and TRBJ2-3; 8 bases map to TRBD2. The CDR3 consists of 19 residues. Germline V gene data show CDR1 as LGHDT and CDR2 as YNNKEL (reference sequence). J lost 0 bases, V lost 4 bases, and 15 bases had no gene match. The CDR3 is CASSRDLGAGTRSTDTQYF. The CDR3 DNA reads TGTGCCAGCAGCCGAGACCTTGGGGCCGGGACTAGAAGCACAGATACGCAGTATTTT.

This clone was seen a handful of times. The CDR3 bases are TGTGCCAGTAGCCCGACAGCGACTAGCAATCAGCCCCAGCATTTT. Translation: CASSPTATSNQPQHF. The V gene is TRBV19, the J gene TRBJ1-5, with D perhaps matching TRBD1 (5 bases). V was clipped by 6 bases and J by 0 bases, with 12 bases between them. CDR1 is LNHDA, CDR2 SQIVND, per germline (reference sequence). CDR3 length: 15 residues. The full variable domain, rest sourced from reference TRBV19 and TRBJ1-5, is DGGITQSPKYLFRKEGQNVTLSCEQNLNHDAMYWYRQDPGQGLRLIYYSQIVNDFQKGDIAEGYSVSREKKESFPLTVTSAQKNPTAFYLCASSPTATSNQPQHFGDGTRLSIL.

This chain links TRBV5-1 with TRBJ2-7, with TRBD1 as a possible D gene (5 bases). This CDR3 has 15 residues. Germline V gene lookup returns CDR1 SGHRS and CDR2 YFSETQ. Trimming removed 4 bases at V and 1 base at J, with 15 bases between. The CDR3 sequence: CASSPRQNPSYEQYF. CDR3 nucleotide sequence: TGCGCCAGCAGCCCGAGACAGAATCCATCCTACGAGCAGTACTTC.

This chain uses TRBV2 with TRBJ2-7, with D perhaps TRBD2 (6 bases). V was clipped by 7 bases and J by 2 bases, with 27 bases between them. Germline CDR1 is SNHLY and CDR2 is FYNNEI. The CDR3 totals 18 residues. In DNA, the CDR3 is TGTGCCAGCAAGGGGATGGGGGGACCTCATTTTAGAACCTACGAGCAGTACTTC. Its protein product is CASKGMGGPHFRTYEQYF.

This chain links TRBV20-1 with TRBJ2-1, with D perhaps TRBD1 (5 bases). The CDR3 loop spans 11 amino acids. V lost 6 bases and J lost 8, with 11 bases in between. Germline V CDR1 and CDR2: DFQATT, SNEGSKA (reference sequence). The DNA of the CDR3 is TGCAGTGCCGAAGGGGTAGATGAGCAGTTCTTC. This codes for CSAEGVDEQFF.

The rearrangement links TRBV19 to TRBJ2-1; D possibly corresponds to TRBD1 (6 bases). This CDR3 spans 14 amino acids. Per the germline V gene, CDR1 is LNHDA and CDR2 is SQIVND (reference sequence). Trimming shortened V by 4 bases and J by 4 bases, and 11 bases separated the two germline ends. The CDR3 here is CASSNRETYNEQFF. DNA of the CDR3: TGTGCCAGTAGTAACAGGGAGACTTACAATGAGCAGTTCTTC.

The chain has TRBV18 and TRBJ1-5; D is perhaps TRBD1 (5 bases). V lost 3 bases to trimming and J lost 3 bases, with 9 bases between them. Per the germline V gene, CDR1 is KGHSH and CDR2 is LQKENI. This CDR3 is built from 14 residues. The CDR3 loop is CASSPQGTNQPQHF. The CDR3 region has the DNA TGTGCCAGCTCACCCCAGGGTACCAATCAGCCCCAGCATTTT.

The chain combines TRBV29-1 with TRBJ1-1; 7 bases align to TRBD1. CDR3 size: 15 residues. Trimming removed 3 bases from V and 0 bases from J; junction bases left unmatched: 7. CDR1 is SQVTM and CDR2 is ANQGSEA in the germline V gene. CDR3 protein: CSVEGDRALNTEAFF. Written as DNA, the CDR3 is TGCAGCGTTGAGGGCGACAGGGCCCTGAACACTGAAGCTTTCTTT.

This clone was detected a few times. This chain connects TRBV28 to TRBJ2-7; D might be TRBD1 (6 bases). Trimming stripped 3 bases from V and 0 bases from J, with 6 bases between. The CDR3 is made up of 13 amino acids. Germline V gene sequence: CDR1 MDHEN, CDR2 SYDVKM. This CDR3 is CASSLGHSYEQYF. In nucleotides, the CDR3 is TGTGCCAGCAGTTTGGGACACTCCTACGAGCAGTACTTC.

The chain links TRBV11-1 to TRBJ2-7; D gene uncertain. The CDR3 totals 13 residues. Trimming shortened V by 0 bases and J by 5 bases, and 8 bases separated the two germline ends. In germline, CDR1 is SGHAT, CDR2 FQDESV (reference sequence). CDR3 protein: CASSLAGWDEQYF. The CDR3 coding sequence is TGTGCCAGCAGCTTAGCGGGCTGGGACGAGCAGTACTTC.

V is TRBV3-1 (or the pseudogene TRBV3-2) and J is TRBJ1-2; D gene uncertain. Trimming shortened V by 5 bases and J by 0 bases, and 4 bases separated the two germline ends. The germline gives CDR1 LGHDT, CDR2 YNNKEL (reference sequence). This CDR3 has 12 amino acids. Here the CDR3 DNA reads TGTGCCAGCAGCGAGCCTAACTATGGCTACACCTTC. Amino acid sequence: CASSEPNYGYTF.

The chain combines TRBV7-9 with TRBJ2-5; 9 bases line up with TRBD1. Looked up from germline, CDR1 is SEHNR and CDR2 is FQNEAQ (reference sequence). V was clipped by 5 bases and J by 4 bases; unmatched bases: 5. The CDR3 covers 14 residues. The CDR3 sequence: CASSARTGVETQYF. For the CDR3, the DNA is TGTGCCAGCAGCGCCCGGACAGGGGTAGAGACCCAGTACTTC.